Here is one T cell receptor beta chain with its context. What it binds is unknown. This entry is derived from a study of CD4 T cells in relation to SARS-CoV-2 and coronaviruses. The unexposed donors gave CD4+ T cells in about 2010-2019, prior to COVID-19. The cells were cultured for about ten days before CD4+ T cells were isolated. The data were produced by immunoSEQ multiplex PCR, yet TCRdb's version contains in-frame clones alone and is incomplete. The data contain roughly 30,000 clones, roughly three quarters of them singletons. This CDR3 has 15 amino acids. Germline CDR1 reads LNHDA; CDR2 reads SQIVND (reference sequence). With 7 bases clipped from V and 0 bases from J, the junction kept 8 bases outside the gene matches.

This sequence originates from a human donor in good health. The genes are TRBV19 and TRBJ1-2; 7 bases fit TRBD1. Sequences were obtained from CD4+ T cells from PBMCs, cultured in vitro. The CDR3 sequence: CASTGRGGANYGYTF. The CDR3, as DNA: TGTGCCAGTACCGGCAGGGGGGGAGCTAACTATGGCTACACCTTC.